This passage covers 12 T cell receptor beta chains from one sample sequenced in a study of blood T cells in healthy people across ages. Using a J-beta primer mix together with a sample-barcoded 5' primer, a second PCR was run for about 7 to 12 cycles. TCRdb processed the 5' RACE reads anew with MiXCR; each CDR3 protein has one entry. The table records 550,000 to 800,000 distinct CDR3 sequences, more than 20% of them present only once. Sequenced input: blood. The receptors here all came from a man aged 70-80 years in good health.

Only a few counts were recorded for this clonotype. The V call is TRBV28, the J call TRBJ2-5; 9 nucleotides line up with TRBD1. The DNA end favors TRBJ2-7, so the J call may be wrong. The germline V gene has CDR1 MDHEN and CDR2 SYDVKM. This CDR3 region has 15 residues. The CDR3 is CASSVPGTGIYEQYF. DNA of the CDR3: TGTGCCAGCAGTGTACCCGGGACAGGGATTTACGAGCAGTACTTC.

V is TRBV28 and J is TRBJ2-3; no firm D call. The germline V and J ends were trimmed by 4 bases and 0 bases, with 14 bases remaining between them. Germline CDR1 is MDHEN and CDR2 is SYDVKM. The CDR3 spans 16 residues. The CDR3 DNA reads TGTGCCAGCAGTTCCCAACCTAGTTCTAGCACAGATACGCAGTATTTT. Protein: CASSSQPSSSTDTQYF.

V is TRBV5-1 and J is TRBJ2-5; 8 bases align to TRBD1. The assigned J gene may be wrong: the sequence end matches TRBJ2-1 better. Germline V gene lookup returns CDR1 SGHRS and CDR2 YFSETQ. The CDR3 extends over 15 amino acids. CDR3 nucleotides: TGCGCCAGCAGCTCAACAGGGGGAGTGAAAAATGAGCAGTTCTTC. The encoded protein is CASSSTGGVKNEQFF.

This clonotype was observed a few times. One end of the junction varies from germline; a read error may be responsible. As DNA, the CDR3 is TGTGCCAGCAGTGAGGTGAACTATGGCTACGCCTTC. Protein sequence: CASSEVNYGYAF. The gene calls are TRBV25-1 and TRBJ1-2; D ambiguous. CDR3 size: 12 residues. Germline V gene lookup returns CDR1 MGHDK and CDR2 SYGVNS.

Only a few counts were recorded for this clonotype. At one boundary the junction diverges from the germline segment, which might be a read error. CDR3 residues: CASSVAQGWETQYF. In DNA, the CDR3 is TGTGCCAGCAGCGTAGCGCAGGGTTGGGAGACCCAGTACTTC. The chain carries TRBV7-8 and TRBJ2-5; D is possibly TRBD1 or TRBD2 (5 bases each). The germline CDR1 and CDR2 sequences are SGHVS and FQNEAQ. The CDR3 runs 14 residues. The full variable domain, completed using reference TRBV7-8 and TRBJ2-5, is GAGVSQSPRYKVAKRGQDVALRCDPISGHVSLFWYQQALGQGPEFLTYFQNEAQLDKSGLPSDRFFAERPEGSVSTLKIQRTQQEDSAVYLCASSVAQGWETQYFGPGTRLLVL.

This clonotype came up a few times. The V gene is TRBV20-1, the J gene TRBJ2-3; D unclear. The germline gives CDR1 DFQATT, CDR2 SNEGSKA (reference sequence). The CDR3 sequence is 16 residues long. The ends were cut back, 3 bases at V and 1 base at J, with 17 bases in the middle. CDR3 DNA: TGCAGTGCTAGTACCCCCTACGGGTTTCGCACAGATACGCAGTATTTT. It translates to CSASTPYGFRTDTQYF.

This clonotype has at least ten counts. V usage is TRBV12-3 or TRBV12-4 and J usage is TRBJ2-1; no definite D call. The CDR3 is 15 residues long. V was clipped by 6 bases and J by 0 bases, with 12 bases between them. CDR3 amino acids: CASSLTGGSYNEQFF. The CDR3 nucleotides read TGTGCCAGCAGCCTAACCGGCGGCTCCTACAATGAGCAGTTCTTC.

In this sample, this clonotype turned up a few times. This sequence joins TRBV15 and TRBJ2-1, with 13 positions matching TRBD2. The CDR3 sequence is 15 residues long. The trim removed 6 bases at V and 4 bases at J, leaving 3 bases unmatched. Germline V gives CDR1 LNHNV, CDR2 YYDKDF (reference sequence). In nucleotides, the CDR3 is TGTGCCACCAGGAAACTAGCGGGAGGGTACAATGAGCAGTTCTTC. As protein: CATRKLAGGYNEQFF.

This clonotype came up a few times. J is TRBJ1-5 and V is TRBV24-1; unclear D gene. The CDR3 runs to 16 residues. Germline CDR1 and CDR2: KGHDR and SFDVKD. Trimming removed 3 bases from V and 6 bases from J, with 17 bases in between. The CDR3 reads CATSDGAAAGSQPQHF. CDR3 nucleotides: TGTGCCACCAGTGATGGCGCGGCGGCAGGCAGTCAGCCCCAGCATTTT.

This clonotype occurred a few times. This chain's CDR3 is CASSFTGGLSYNEQFF. The CDR3 DNA reads as TGCGCCAGCAGCTTCACGGGGGGGCTCTCCTACAATGAGCAGTTCTTC. J is TRBJ2-1 and V is TRBV5-1, with 8 bases matching TRBD2. Germline V gene lookup returns CDR1 SGHRS and CDR2 YFSETQ. V trimming: 2 bases; J trimming: 0 bases; junction bases outside the gene matches: 4. The CDR3 consists of 16 residues.

This clonotype came up a few times. Here the CDR3 DNA reads TGCGCCAGCAGCCACGCCGGGCCACCAAGGGACCAGTACTTC. It yields the protein CASSHAGPPRDQYF. The J gene is TRBJ2-5, the V gene TRBV4-1; no clear D. The germline V gene has CDR1 MGHRA and CDR2 YSYEKL. V was pared by 3 bases and J by 10 bases, with 18 bases between. This CDR3 is built from 14 residues.

The CDR3 loop is CASSVDQAGVGEKLFF. The DNA of the CDR3 is TGTGCCAGCAGCGTAGACCAGGCGGGGGTTGGTGAAAAACTGTTTTTT. V gene TRBV9 combines with J gene TRBJ1-4; perhaps TRBD1 as D (5 bases). Trimming cost V 0 bases and J 7 bases, with 16 bases left between them. Germline CDR1 is SGDLS and CDR2 is YYNGEE. CDR3 size: 16 residues.